The 22 T cell receptor beta chains given below trace back to one sample, sequenced in a study of T cell repertoires in cytomegalovirus infection. TCRdb redid the calling of the reads with MiXCR, one entry per CDR3 protein. The profile shows under 800,000 distinct CDR3 sequences, 20% to 30% of them singletons. The material sequenced was CD8+ T cells from PBMCs. The receptors come from a human donor in good health (CMV status not recorded). Some clones in this sample may be carry-over from other donors' samples.

This clonotype was observed a single time. The germline gene is not matched at one end of the junction; a read error may be the cause. The V call is TRBV7-4, the J call TRBJ1-1; D gene unclear. CDR3 length: 13 residues. In germline, CDR1 is SGHVT, CDR2 SQSDAQ. The CDR3 DNA is TGTGTCAGCAGCTCGTCGATTGTTATTGAAGCTTTCTTT. It is translated as CVSSSSIVIEAFF.

This clonotype was found many times. Here the CDR3 reads CASSLIGGAQYNEQFF. CDR3 DNA sequence: TGTGCCAGCAGCCTCATTGGGGGGGCACAGTACAATGAGCAGTTCTTC. The chain links TRBV7-6 to TRBJ2-1, with a tentative D call TRBD2 (7 bases). The CDR3 is made up of 16 amino acids. Trimming took 5 bases from V and 4 from J, leaving 18 bases between them. Germline assignment: CDR1 SGHVS and CDR2 FNYEAQ.

This clonotype was counted many times. The chain employs TRBV7-3 and TRBJ2-2; no definite D call. Between the trimmed V and J ends, which lost 7 bases and 0 bases, there was a span of 6 bases. The germline V gene encodes CDR1 SGHTA and CDR2 FQGTGA. The CDR3 consists of 13 residues. CDR3 bases: TGTGCCAGCACCAATGCGAACACCGGGGAGCTGTTTTTT. Amino acids: CASTNANTGELFF.

In its sample, this clonotype was seen a few times. The chain joins TRBV28 to TRBJ2-2; D could derive from TRBD1 or TRBD2 (5 bases each). V was clipped by 1 base and J by 3 bases, with 9 bases between them. Germline CDR1 MDHEN, CDR2 SYDVKM. CDR3 length: 15 amino acids. The CDR3 sequence: CASSLSGTYTGELFF. The CDR3 DNA follows: TGTGCCAGCAGTTTATCCGGGACCTACACCGGGGAGCTGTTTTTT. Variable domain in full (rest from reference TRBV28 and TRBJ2-2): DVKVTQSSRYLVKRTGEKVFLECVQDMDHENMFWYRQDPGLGLRLIYFSYDVKMKEKGDIPEGYSVSREKKERFSLILESASTNQTSMYLCASSLSGTYTGELFFGEGSRLTVL.

This clonotype was detected ten times or more. The chain joins TRBV27 to TRBJ2-2; no definite D call. The CDR3 runs 15 residues. The germline V gene encodes CDR1 MNHEY and CDR2 SMNVEV (reference sequence). V was cut by 5 bases and J by 1 base, with 11 bases left in between. This CDR3 is CASSTLQGNTGELFF. The CDR3 coding sequence is TGTGCCAGCAGTACTTTACAAGGGAACACCGGGGAGCTGTTTTTT.

The J gene is TRBJ1-2, the V gene TRBV4-3; 11 bases are shared with TRBD1. Germline values: CDR1 LGHNA, CDR2 YSLEER. After removal of 0 bases from V and 8 bases from J, the junction contained 5 bases not matched to a gene. There are 15 residues in the CDR3. The CDR3, as DNA: TGCGCCAGCAGCCAAGAAAGGACAGGGGGCTACGGCTACACCTTC. This gives the protein CASSQERTGGYGYTF.

The chain has TRBV9 and TRBJ2-1; possible D gene TRBD2, 6 bases. The germline gives CDR1 SGDLS, CDR2 YYNGEE. This CDR3 is 16 amino acids long. V was cut by 1 base and J by 1 base, with 12 bases left in between. The chain's CDR3 is CASSVQPGGSYNEQFF. CDR3 DNA: TGTGCCAGCAGCGTACAGCCCGGGGGTTCCTACAATGAGCAGTTCTTC.

This clonotype came up a few times. The CDR3 region has the DNA TGTGCCAGCAGTTACTCGAAGGGTCGGAATGAGCAGTTCTTC. Protein: CASSYSKGRNEQFF. The V and J genes are TRBV6-5 and TRBJ2-1; D not certain. Trimming pared 0 bases from V and 7 bases from J, leaving 10 bases between. The CDR3 runs to 14 residues. Germline values: CDR1 MNHEY, CDR2 SVGAGI.

This clonotype was counted many times. This chain links TRBV28 with TRBJ1-2, with D unclear. The CDR3 sequence is 14 residues long. Germline lookup yields CDR1 MDHEN and CDR2 SYDVKM. Trimming removed 6 bases from V and 2 bases from J, with 13 bases in between. CDR3 protein: CASRLDRDNYGYTF. In DNA, the CDR3 is TGTGCCAGCAGATTAGACCGCGACAACTATGGCTACACCTTC.

This clonotype showed up just a few times. The chain uses TRBV4-1 and TRBJ2-3; D possibly uses TRBD1 or TRBD2 (6 bases each). Germline lookup yields CDR1 MGHRA and CDR2 YSYEKL. V was trimmed by 0 bases and J by 2 bases, leaving 15 bases between them. The CDR3 has 17 residues. This CDR3 is CASSQDLRGASTDTQYF. CDR3 nucleotide sequence: TGCGCCAGCAGCCAAGATCTGAGGGGGGCCTCCACAGATACGCAGTATTTT.

This clonotype occurred many times. The chain uses TRBV5-6 and TRBJ2-1, with 12 bases identical to TRBD1. J lost 11 bases, V lost 4 bases, and 1 base had no gene match. CDR3 length: 12 residues. Per germline, CDR1 SGHDT and CDR2 YYEEEE. CDR3 amino acids: CASSGTGGKQFF. The CDR3 nucleotides read TGTGCCAGCAGCGGGACAGGGGGCAAGCAGTTCTTC.

J is TRBJ2-7 and V is TRBV28; 8 bases align to TRBD1. The CDR3 sequence is 15 residues long. The germline gives CDR1 MDHEN, CDR2 SYDVKM. V was clipped by 5 bases and J by 2 bases; unmatched bases: 8. CDR3 coding DNA: TGTGCCAGCAGTCCCAGGACAGGGATTGCCTACGAGCAGTACGTC. Translating gives CASSPRTGIAYEQYV.

The chain uses TRBV2 and TRBJ2-3, with TRBD1 matching over 7 bases. The germline V gene encodes CDR1 SNHLY and CDR2 FYNNEI. V shed 6 bases, J shed 2 bases, and the junction held 11 bases outside the gene matches. The CDR3 contains 16 residues. As DNA, the CDR3 is TGTGCCAGCAGCGCCTCGGGACAGCGATACACAGATACGCAGTATTTT. Amino acid sequence: CASSASGQRYTDTQYF.

This clonotype showed up many times. The chain couples TRBV7-9 to TRBJ2-4, with D hard to call. The CDR3 totals 13 residues. Germline V gene lookup returns CDR1 SEHNR and CDR2 FQNEAQ (reference sequence). Trimming cost V 4 bases and J 7 bases, with 11 bases left between them. The CDR3 DNA follows: TGTGCCAGCAGCTCGTCGCGTAGGAACATTCAGTACTTC. Translating gives CASSSSRRNIQYF.

The rearrangement joins TRBV4-3 to TRBJ2-1, with TRBD1 matching over 10 bases. Trimming cost V 4 bases and J 5 bases; bases outside gene matches: 2. The length of the CDR3 is 14 residues. The germline CDR1 and CDR2 sequences are LGHNA and YSLEER. As DNA, the CDR3 is TGCGCCAGCAGCCGGGGGACAGGGGACAATGAGCAGTTCTTC. Translating gives CASSRGTGDNEQFF.

This clonotype was seen at least ten times. The rearrangement links TRBV14 to TRBJ1-2, with 10 bases aligning to TRBD1. Trimming removed 5 bases from V and 7 bases from J; junction bases left unmatched: 4. Germline loops: CDR1 SGHDN, CDR2 FVKESK. The CDR3 has 13 residues. The CDR3 nucleotides are TGTGCCAGCAGCTCCGACAGGGGGCTTGGCTACACCTTC. It specifies CASSSDRGLGYTF.

With respect to this clonotype: The germline gene is not matched at one end of the junction; a read error may be the cause. V usage is TRBV7-7 and J usage is TRBJ2-1, with 9 nucleotides matching TRBD2. Looked up from germline, CDR1 is SSHAT and CDR2 is FNYEAQ (reference sequence). The CDR3 sequence is 16 residues long. CDR3 protein: CASSLGPLAGYNEQFF. CDR3 nucleotides: TGTGCTAGCAGCTTAGGTCCCCTAGCGGGGTACAATGAGCAGTTCTTC.

The chain has TRBV4-3 and TRBJ1-5, with 12 bases lining up with TRBD1. The CDR3 totals 19 residues. The V gene's germline CDR1 is LGHNA and CDR2 YSLEER. V lost 0 bases and J lost 2; bases outside the gene matches: 8. CDR3 loop: CASSQDGDRGHQGNQPQHF. The DNA for the CDR3 is TGCGCCAGCAGCCAAGACGGGGACAGGGGGCACCAGGGCAATCAGCCCCAGCATTTT.

This clonotype showed up just a few times. This chain joins TRBV7-2 and TRBJ1-5; no clear D. The germline V gene has CDR1 SGHTA and CDR2 FQGNSA. This CDR3 contains 16 residues. V was clipped by 1 base and J by 0 bases, with 10 bases between them. The CDR3 DNA reads TGTGCCAGCAGCTTAGGCTTCGGGGATAGCAATCAGCCCCAGCATTTT. Amino acid sequence: CASSLGFGDSNQPQHF.

The chain employs TRBV5-5 and TRBJ2-7; TRBD1 matches at 10 bases. Germline V gene sequence: CDR1 SGHKS, CDR2 YYEKEE (reference sequence). The CDR3 runs 15 residues. J was trimmed by 3 bases and V by 0 bases; bases with no gene match: 3. Here the CDR3 reads CASSLGQGAHYEQYV. The CDR3 DNA sequence: TGTGCCAGCAGCTTGGGACAGGGGGCCCACTACGAGCAGTACGTC.

A single count supports this clonotype. This may stem from a read error, because a much larger clone lies one nucleotide away. This chain links TRBV19 with TRBJ1-1, with a weak D call TRBD1 (5 bases). Germline CDR1 and CDR2: LNHDA and SQIVND (reference sequence). CDR3 length equals 15 residues. The CDR3 protein is CASSLRGRMNTEALF. CDR3 in DNA: TGTGCCAGTAGTCTTCGGGGCCGAATGAACACTGAAGCTCTCTTT.

This clonotype came up many times. The rearrangement joins TRBV6-1 to TRBJ1-3, with D uncertain. The CDR3 is 16 amino acids. Germline V gives CDR1 MNHNS, CDR2 SASEGT. V was clipped by 1 base and J by 3 bases, with 13 bases between them. The CDR3: CASSEEDNFGGNTIYF. The DNA of the CDR3 is TGTGCCAGCAGTGAAGAAGACAATTTCGGTGGAAACACCATATATTTT.